Listed below are T cell receptor beta chains from one sample, sequenced in a study of T cells after yellow fever vaccination. TCRdb called the 5' RACE reads again in MiXCR, with one record for every CDR3 protein. The sample lists around 500,000 distinct CDR3 sequences, 21% occurring once. This sample comprised PBMCs, obtained approximately 22 days after the first yellow fever vaccination. These receptors came from a man between 18 and 29 years old who received the YFV17D yellow fever vaccine. The CDR3 runs from the conserved cysteine through the conserved F or W. The order of the fields is clone size, D gene, V gene, J gene, CDR3 protein, CDR3 DNA. The D gene is left open where the match is weak. Clone size is shown for a subset of rows, as once, few, many or a class of expanded clone.

>NA|NA|TRBV25-1|TRBJ2-5
CASYMAGVWETQYF
TGTGCCAGCTATATGGCTGGGGTTTGGGAGACCCAGTACTTC
>NA|NA|TRBV6-1|TRBJ2-7
CASSALSYEQYF
TGTGCCAGCTCGGCTCTCTCCTACGAGCAGTACTTC
>NA|TRBD1|TRBV4-1|TRBJ1-1
CASSHLRGQENTEAFF
TGCGCCAGCAGCCATCTCAGGGGGCAGGAAAACACTGAAGCTTTCTTT
>many|NA|TRBV7-9|TRBJ1-1
CASRERDTEAFF
TGTGCCAGCAGAGAGAGGGACACTGAAGCTTTCTTT
>few|NA|TRBV20-1|TRBJ1-1
CSARDTDARLEAFF
TGCAGTGCTAGAGATACAGACGCGCGTCTAGAAGCTTTCTTT
>few|NA|TRBV20-1|TRBJ1-1
CSARRRPNTEAFF
TGCAGTGCTAGGCGGCGACCCAACACTGAAGCTTTCTTT
>few|TRBD2|TRBV6-1|TRBJ2-1
CASSRGYAGGIYNEQFF
TGTGCCAGCAGCCGCGGGTACGCGGGGGGCATCTACAATGAGCAGTTCTTC
>few|NA|TRBV10-3|TRBJ2-3
CAISGEGVDTQYF
TGTGCCATCAGTGGGGAGGGGGTGGATACGCAGTATTTT
>NA|TRBD1|TRBV12-3/TRBV12-4|TRBJ1-1
CASSLQGAVTEAFF
TGTGCCAGCAGTTTACAGGGGGCGGTCACTGAAGCTTTCTTT
>few|TRBD1|TRBV5-1|TRBJ1-2
CASSGQGVNEGYTF
TGCGCCAGCAGCGGCCAGGGGGTCAACGAGGGCTACACCTTC
>few|NA|TRBV6-5|TRBJ1-6
CASSYMEERISPLHF
TGTGCCAGCAGTTACATGGAGGAGAGGATTTCACCCCTCCACTTT
>few|TRBD1|TRBV4-1|TRBJ2-7
CASSQSGQGSLYEQYF
TGCGCCAGCAGCCAATCGGGACAGGGATCCCTATACGAGCAGTACTTC
>NA|NA|TRBV7-3|TRBJ2-1
CASSLRGLDSYNEQFF
TGTGCCAGCAGCTTAAGGGGACTGGACTCCTACAATGAGCAGTTCTTC
>NA|TRBD2|TRBV12-3/TRBV12-4|TRBJ2-3
CASSSRLAGAFTDTQYF
TGTGCCAGCAGTTCCAGACTAGCGGGGGCCTTCACAGATACGCAGTATTTT
>few|NA|TRBV20-1|TRBJ2-3
CSARAAGGPGTDTQYF
TGCAGTGCTAGAGCCGCCGGGGGCCCCGGCACAGATACGCAGTATTTT
>NA|TRBD1|TRBV10-3|TRBJ1-2
CATQTGNYGYTF
TGTGCCACTCAGACAGGGAACTATGGCTACACCTTC
>NA|NA|TRBV6-1|TRBJ2-3
CASSSMHGGLTDTQYF
TGTGCCAGCAGCTCCATGCACGGGGGCCTCACAGATACGCAGTATTTT
>few|NA|TRBV20-1|TRBJ1-1
CSAIPLDPNTEAFF
TGCAGTGCTATCCCTTTGGACCCGAACACTGAAGCTTTCTTT
>once|NA|TRBV6-1|TRBJ2-1
CASVEGTLTFGQFF
TGTGCCAGCGTCGAAGGGACCCTGACGTTTGGGCAGTTCTTC
>NA|NA|TRBV5-1|TRBJ2-1
CASSLIGARSEEQFF
TGCGCCAGCAGCTTGATTGGGGCCCGGTCAGAGGAGCAGTTCTTC
>few|NA|TRBV3-1|TRBJ2-7
CASSQAGGLTYEQYF
TGTGCCAGCAGCCAAGCAGGAGGACTCACCTACGAGCAGTACTTC
>NA|NA|TRBV19|TRBJ1-1
CASSAYSLYTEAFF
TGTGCCAGTAGTGCTTACAGTCTATACACTGAAGCTTTCTTT
>NA|NA|TRBV11-2|TRBJ2-2
CASSLRDRTNTGELFF
TGTGCCAGCAGCTTGCGGGACAGAACGAACACCGGGGAGCTGTTTTTT
>NA|NA|TRBV11-2|TRBJ1-4
CASSDTGFGYEKLFF
TGTGCCAGCAGTGATACAGGGTTCGGGTATGAAAAACTGTTTTTT
>few|TRBD1|TRBV20-1|TRBJ1-4
CSVYGQGTEKLFF
TGCAGTGTCTATGGACAGGGAACTGAAAAACTGTTTTTT
>NA|TRBD2|TRBV9|TRBJ2-2
CASSVGRTSGGRQELFF
TGTGCCAGCAGCGTAGGACGGACTAGCGGGGGGCGCCAGGAGCTGTTTTTT
>NA|NA|TRBV12-3/TRBV12-4|TRBJ1-2
CASSQMGVGDGYTF
TGTGCCAGCAGTCAAATGGGGGTAGGGGATGGCTACACCTTC
>NA|TRBD1|TRBV4-1|TRBJ2-1
CASSPGQGTDEQFF
TGCGCCAGCAGCCCGGGACAGGGGACCGATGAGCAGTTCTTC
>NA|TRBD1|TRBV27|TRBJ2-7
CASRPNGDRGYEQYF
TGTGCCAGCAGACCAAATGGAGACAGGGGGTACGAGCAGTACTTC
>few|NA|TRBV12-3/TRBV12-4|TRBJ1-4
CASSLRSGWGLGKLFF
TGTGCCAGCAGTTTACGGTCAGGCTGGGGGCTCGGAAAACTGTTTTTT
>few|NA|TRBV28|TRBJ2-5
CASSPRTLSGETQYF
TGTGCCAGCAGCCCACGGACGCTTTCAGGCGAGACCCAGTACTTC
>NA|NA|TRBV19|TRBJ1-2
CASSPSSATFYGYTF
TGTGCCAGTAGTCCATCCTCCGCGACCTTCTATGGCTACACCTTC
>NA|NA|TRBV2|TRBJ2-7
CASQMGKGYEQYF
TGTGCCAGCCAGATGGGGAAGGGTTACGAGCAGTACTTC
>few|NA|TRBV7-3|TRBJ2-5
CASSLEIQETQYF
TGTGCCAGCAGCTTGGAAATTCAAGAGACCCAGTACTTC
>many|NA|TRBV11-1|TRBJ2-3
CASSPTPTDTQYF
TGTGCCAGCAGCCCGACCCCCACAGATACGCAGTATTTT
>few|NA|TRBV7-3|TRBJ2-3
CASSSGLWDTDTQYF
TGTGCCAGCAGCTCGGGACTTTGGGATACGGATACGCAGTATTTT